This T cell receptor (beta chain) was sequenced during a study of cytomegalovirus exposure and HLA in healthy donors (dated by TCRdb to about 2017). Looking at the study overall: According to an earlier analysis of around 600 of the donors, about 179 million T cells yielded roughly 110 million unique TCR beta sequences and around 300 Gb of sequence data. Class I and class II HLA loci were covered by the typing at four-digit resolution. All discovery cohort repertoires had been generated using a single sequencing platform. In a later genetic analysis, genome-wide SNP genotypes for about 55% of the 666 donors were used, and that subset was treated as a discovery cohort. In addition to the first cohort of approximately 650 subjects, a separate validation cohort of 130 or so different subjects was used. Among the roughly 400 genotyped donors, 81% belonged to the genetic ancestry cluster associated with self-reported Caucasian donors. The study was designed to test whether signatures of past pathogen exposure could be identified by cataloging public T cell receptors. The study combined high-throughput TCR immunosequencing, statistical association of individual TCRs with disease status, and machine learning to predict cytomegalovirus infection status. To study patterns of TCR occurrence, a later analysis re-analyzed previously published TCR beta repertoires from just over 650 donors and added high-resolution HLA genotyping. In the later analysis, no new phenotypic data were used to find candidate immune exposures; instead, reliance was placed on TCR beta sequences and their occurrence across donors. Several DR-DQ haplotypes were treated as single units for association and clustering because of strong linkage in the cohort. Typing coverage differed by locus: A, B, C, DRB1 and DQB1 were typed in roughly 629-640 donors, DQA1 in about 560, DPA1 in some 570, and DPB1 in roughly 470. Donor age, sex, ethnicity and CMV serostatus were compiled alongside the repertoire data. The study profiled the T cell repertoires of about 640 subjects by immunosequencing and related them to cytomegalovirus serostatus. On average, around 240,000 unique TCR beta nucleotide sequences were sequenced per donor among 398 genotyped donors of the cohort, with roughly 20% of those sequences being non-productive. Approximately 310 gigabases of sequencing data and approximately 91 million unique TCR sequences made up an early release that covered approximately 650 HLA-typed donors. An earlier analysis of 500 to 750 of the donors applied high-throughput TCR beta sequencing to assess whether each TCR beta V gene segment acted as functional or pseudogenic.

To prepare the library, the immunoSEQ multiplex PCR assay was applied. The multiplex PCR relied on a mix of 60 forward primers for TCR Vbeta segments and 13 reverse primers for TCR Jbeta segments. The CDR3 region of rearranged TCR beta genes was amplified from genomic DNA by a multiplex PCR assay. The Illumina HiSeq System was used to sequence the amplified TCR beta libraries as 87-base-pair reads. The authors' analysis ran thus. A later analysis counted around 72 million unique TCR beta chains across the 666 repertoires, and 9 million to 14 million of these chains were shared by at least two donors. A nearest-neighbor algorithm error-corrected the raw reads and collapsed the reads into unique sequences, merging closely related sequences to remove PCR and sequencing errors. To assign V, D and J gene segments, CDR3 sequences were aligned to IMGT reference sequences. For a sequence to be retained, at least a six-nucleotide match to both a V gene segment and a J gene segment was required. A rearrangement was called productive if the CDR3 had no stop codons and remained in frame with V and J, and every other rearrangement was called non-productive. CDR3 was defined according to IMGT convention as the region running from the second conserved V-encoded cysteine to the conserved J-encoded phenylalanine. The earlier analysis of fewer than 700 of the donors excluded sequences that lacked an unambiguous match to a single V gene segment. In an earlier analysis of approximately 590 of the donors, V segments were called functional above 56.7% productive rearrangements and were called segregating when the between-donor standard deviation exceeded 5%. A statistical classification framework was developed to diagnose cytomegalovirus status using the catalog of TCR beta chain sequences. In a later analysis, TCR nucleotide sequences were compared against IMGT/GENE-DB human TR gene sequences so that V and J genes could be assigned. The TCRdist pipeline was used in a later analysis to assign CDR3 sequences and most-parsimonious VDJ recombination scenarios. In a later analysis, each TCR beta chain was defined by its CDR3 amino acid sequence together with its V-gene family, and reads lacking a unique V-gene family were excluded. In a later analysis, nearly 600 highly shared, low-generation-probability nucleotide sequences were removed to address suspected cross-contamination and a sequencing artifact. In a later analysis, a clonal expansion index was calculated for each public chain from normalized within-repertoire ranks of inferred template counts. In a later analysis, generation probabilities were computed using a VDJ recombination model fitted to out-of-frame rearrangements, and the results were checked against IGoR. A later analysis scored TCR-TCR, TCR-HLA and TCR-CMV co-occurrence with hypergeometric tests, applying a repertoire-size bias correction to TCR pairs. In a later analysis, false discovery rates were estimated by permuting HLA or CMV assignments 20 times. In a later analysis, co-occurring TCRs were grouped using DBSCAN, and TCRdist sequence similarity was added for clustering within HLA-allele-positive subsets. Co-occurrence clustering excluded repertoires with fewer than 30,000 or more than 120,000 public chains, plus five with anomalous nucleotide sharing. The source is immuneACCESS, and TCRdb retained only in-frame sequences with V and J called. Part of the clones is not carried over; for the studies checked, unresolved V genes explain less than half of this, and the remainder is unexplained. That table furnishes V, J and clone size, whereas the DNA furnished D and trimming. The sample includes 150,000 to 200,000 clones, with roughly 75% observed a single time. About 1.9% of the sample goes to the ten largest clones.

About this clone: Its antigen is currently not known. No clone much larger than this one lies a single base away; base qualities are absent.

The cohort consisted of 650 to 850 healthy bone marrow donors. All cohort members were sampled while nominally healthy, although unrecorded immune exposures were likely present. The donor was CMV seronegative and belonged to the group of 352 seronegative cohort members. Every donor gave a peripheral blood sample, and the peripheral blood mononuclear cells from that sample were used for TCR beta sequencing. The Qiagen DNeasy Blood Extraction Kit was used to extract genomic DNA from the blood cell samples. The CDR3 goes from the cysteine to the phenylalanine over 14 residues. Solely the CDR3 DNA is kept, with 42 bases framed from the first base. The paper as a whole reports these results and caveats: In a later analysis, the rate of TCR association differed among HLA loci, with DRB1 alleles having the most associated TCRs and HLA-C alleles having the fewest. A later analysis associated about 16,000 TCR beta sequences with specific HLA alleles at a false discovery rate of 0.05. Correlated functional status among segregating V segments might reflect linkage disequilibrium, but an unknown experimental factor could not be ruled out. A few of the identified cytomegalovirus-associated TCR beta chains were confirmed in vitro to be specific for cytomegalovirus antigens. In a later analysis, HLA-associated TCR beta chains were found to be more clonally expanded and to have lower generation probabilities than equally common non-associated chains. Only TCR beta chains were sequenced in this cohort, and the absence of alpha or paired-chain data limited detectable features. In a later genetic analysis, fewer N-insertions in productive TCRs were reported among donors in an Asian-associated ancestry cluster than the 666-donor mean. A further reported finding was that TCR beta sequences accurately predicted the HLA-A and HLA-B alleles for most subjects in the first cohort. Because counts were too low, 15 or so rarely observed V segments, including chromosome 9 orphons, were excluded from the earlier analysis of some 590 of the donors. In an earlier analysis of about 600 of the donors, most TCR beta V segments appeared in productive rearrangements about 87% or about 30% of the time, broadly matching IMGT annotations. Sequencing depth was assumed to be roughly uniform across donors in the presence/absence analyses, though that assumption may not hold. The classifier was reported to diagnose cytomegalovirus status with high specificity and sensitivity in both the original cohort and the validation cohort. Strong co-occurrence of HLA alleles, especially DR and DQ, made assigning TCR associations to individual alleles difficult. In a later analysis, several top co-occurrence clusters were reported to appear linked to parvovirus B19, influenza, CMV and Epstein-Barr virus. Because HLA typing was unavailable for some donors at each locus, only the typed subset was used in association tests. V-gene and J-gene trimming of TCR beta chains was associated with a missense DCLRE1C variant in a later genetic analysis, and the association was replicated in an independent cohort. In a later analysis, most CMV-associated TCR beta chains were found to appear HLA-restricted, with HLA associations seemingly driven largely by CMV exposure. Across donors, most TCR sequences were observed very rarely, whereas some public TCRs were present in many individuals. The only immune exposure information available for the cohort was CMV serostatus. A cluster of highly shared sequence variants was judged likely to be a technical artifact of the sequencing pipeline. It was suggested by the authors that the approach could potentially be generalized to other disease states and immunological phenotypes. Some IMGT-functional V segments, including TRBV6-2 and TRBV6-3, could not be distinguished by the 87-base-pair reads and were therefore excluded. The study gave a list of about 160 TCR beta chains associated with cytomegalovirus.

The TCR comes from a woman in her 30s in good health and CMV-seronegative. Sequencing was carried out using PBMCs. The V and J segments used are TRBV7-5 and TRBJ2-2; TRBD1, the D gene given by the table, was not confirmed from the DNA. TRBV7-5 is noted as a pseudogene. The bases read TGTGCCAGAATGGCAGGGTGGGGCACCGGGGAGCTGTTTTTT. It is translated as CARMAGWGTGELFF.